The present entry profiles one T cell receptor beta chain with its context. Its cognate antigen is unknown. The CDR3 extends 3 residues past the end of the read, so its final part is completed from the germline J gene. The CDR3 is 14 amino acids. V was cut by 2 bases and J by 5 bases, with 13 bases left in between. Germline loops: CDR1 KGHSH, CDR2 LQKENI. The data stem from a study of T cell clonality in common variable immunodeficiency. Study results and caveats: CVID subjects showed higher TCRbeta clonality than healthy controls. Common variable immunodeficiency TCR beta sequences reportedly had fewer deletions and N-nucleotide insertions.

Diagnosis required reduced IgG, IgA and/or IgM with specific antibody deficiency. Each donor provided about 4.5 to 8.5 ml of heparinized whole blood. Control and CVID samples contributed equal amounts of genomic DNA. The table came from immunoSEQ multiplex PCR; TCRdb's copy has only in-frame clones and leaves some out. The sample presents approximately 14,000 clones, none singletons. Sequenced input: peripheral blood mononuclear cells. This clonotype originated in a human donor with common variable immunodeficiency. The V call is TRBV18, the J call TRBJ2-7, with D tentatively TRBD1 (5 bases). CDR3 sequence: CASSPDSSLHEQYF. The DNA read from the CDR3 is TGTGCCAGCTCACCAGACAGTTCCTTGCACGAG.